This T cell receptor (beta chain) was found in a study of CD4+ T cells in melanoma. Germline loops: CDR1 SGDLS, CDR2 YYNGEE. This CDR3 is 13 amino acids long. Trimming shortened V by 4 bases and J by 4 bases, and 11 bases separated the two germline ends. TCRdb's table, derived via immunoSEQ multiplex PCR, lists solely in-frame clones and lacks some. The sample includes some 110,000 clones, roughly 90% of them seen just once. Findings of the study overall: Neoantigen-specific CD4+ T cells in melanoma reportedly had diverse differentiation states. A reported correlation linked neoantigen-specific CD4+ T cells to CD8+, macrophage and B cell function.

Concerning this clone: What it binds is unknown.

V usage is TRBV9 and J usage is TRBJ1-2; unclear D gene. Sequencing was performed on peripheral blood. The receptor comes from a human donor with melanoma. This CDR3 reads CASSRWGSYGYTF. CDR3 sequence (DNA): TGTGCCAGCAGCCGATGGGGAAGCTATGGCTACACCTTC.